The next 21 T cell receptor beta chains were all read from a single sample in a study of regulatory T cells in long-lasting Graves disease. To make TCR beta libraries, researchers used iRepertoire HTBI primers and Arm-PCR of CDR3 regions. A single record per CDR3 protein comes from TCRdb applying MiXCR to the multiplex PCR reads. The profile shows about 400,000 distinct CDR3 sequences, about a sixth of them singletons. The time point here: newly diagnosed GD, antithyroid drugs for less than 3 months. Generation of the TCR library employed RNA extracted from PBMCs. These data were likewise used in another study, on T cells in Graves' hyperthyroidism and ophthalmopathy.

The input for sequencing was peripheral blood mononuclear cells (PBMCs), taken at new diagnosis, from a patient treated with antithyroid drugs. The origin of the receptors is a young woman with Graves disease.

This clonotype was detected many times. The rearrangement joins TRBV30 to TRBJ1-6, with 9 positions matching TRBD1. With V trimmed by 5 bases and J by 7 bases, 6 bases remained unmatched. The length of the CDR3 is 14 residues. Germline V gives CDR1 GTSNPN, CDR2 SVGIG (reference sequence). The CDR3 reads CAWEPGQGNSPLHF. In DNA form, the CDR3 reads TGTGCCTGGGAACCGGGACAGGGAAATTCACCCCTCCACTTT.

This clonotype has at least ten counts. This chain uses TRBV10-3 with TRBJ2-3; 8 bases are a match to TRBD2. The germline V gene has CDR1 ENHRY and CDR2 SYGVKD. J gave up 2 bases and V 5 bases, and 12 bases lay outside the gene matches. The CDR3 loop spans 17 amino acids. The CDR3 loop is CAISRRGDHLLTDTQYF. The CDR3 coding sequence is TGTGCCATCAGTAGGCGGGGGGACCATCTGCTCACAGATACGCAGTATTTT.

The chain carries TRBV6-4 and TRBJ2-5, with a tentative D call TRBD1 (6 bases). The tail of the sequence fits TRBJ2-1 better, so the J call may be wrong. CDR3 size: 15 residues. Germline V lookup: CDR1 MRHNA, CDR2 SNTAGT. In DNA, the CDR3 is TGTGCCAGCAGTGGAGGGGGACAATCCTACAATGAGCAGTTCTTC. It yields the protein CASSGGGQSYNEQFF.

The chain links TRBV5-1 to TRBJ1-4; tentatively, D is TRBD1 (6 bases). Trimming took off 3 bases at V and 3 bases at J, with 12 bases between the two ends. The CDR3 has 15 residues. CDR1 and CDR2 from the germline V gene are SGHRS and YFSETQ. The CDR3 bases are TGCGCCAGCAGCTCACGGGGGGCTGCTAATGAAAAACTGTTTTTT. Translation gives CASSSRGAANEKLFF.

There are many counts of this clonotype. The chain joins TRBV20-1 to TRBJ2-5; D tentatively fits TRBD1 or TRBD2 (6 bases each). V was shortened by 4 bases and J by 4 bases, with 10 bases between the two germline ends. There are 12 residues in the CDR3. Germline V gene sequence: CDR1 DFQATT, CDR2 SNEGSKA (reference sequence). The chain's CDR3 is CSAKGGGETQYF. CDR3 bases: TGCAGTGCTAAAGGGGGAGGAGAGACCCAGTACTTC.

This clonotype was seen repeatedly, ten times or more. CDR3 in DNA: TGTGCCAGCACCGCGGCGAGGGGTACTGAAGCTTTCTTT. Protein product: CASTAARGTEAFF. J is TRBJ1-1 and V is TRBV6-1; possibly TRBD1 for D (5 bases). The ends were cut back, 7 bases at V and 5 bases at J, with 14 bases in the middle. CDR1 is MNHNS, CDR2 SASEGT, per germline. The CDR3 is 13 residues long.

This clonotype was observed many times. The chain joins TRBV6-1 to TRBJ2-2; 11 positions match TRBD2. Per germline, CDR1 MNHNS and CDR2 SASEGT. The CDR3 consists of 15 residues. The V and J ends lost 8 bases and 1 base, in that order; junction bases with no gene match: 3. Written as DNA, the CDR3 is TGTGCCAGCGGGGGACTAGCGGAGAACACCGGGGAGCTGTTTTTT. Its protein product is CASGGLAENTGELFF.

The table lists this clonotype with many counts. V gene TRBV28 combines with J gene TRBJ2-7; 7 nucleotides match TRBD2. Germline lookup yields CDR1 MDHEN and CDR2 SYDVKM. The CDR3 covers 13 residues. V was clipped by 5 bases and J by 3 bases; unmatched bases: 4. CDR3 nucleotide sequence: TGTGCCAGCAGTAGCGGGGACTACTACGAGCAGTACTTC. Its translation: CASSSGDYYEQYF.

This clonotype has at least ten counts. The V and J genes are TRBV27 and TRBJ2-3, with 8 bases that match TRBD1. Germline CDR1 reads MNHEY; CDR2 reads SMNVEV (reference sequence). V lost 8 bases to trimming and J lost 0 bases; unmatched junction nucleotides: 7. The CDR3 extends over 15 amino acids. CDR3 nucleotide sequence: TGTGCCAGCGCCAACAGGGGGTCAAGCACAGATACGCAGTATTTT. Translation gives CASANRGSSTDTQYF.

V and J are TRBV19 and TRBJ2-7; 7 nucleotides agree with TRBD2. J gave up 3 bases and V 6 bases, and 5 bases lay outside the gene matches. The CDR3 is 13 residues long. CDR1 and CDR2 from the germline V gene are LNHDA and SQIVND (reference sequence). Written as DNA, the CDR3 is TGTGCCAGTAGAGGGAGCGGGAACTACGAGCAGTACTTC. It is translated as CASRGSGNYEQYF.

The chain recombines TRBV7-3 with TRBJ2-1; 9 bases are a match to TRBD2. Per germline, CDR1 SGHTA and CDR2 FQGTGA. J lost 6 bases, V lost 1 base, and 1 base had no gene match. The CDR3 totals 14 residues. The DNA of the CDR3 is TGTGCCAGCAGCTTAAGACTAGCGGCCAATGAGCAGTTCTTC. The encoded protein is CASSLRLAANEQFF. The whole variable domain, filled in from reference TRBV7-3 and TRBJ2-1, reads GAGVSQTPSNKVTEKGKYVELRCDPISGHTALYWYRQSLGQGPEFLIYFQGTGAADDSGLPNDRFFAVRPEGSVSTLKIQRTERGDSAVYLCASSLRLAANEQFFGPGTRLTVL.

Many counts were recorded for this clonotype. The CDR3: CASSFTGQGSLYEQYF. DNA of the CDR3: TGTGCCAGCAGCTTCACTGGACAGGGGTCCCTCTACGAGCAGTACTTC. The chain combines TRBV7-8 with TRBJ2-7; TRBD1 matches 9 bases. In germline, CDR1 is SGHVS, CDR2 FQNEAQ. The CDR3 extends over 16 amino acids. The junction had 9 bases not matched to a gene; V was cut back by 3 bases and J by 3 bases.

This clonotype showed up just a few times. For the CDR3, the DNA is TGCAGCGTTGCCGAGCGGGGGGGTTACAATGAGCAGTTCTTC. As protein: CSVAERGGYNEQFF. V gene TRBV29-1 combines with J gene TRBJ2-1, with 10 bases matching TRBD2. The V segment lost 4 bases and the J segment 4 bases; nucleotides outside the gene matches: 4. The V gene's germline CDR1 is SQVTM and CDR2 ANQGSEA. This CDR3 is 14 amino acids long.

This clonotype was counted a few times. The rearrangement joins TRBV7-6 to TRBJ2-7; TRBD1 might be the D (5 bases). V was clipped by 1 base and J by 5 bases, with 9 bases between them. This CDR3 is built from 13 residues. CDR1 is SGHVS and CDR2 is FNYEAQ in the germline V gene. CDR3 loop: CASSLGGTHEQYF. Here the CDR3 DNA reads TGTGCCAGCAGCTTAGGGGGCACCCACGAGCAGTACTTC.

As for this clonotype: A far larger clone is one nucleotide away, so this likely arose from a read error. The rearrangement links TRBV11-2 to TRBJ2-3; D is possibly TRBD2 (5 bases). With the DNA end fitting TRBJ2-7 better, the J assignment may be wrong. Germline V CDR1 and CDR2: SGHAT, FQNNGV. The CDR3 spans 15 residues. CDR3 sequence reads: CASSLGSGCTYEQYF. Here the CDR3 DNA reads TGTGCCAGCAGCTTAGGGTCGGGATGCACCTACGAGCAGTACTTC.

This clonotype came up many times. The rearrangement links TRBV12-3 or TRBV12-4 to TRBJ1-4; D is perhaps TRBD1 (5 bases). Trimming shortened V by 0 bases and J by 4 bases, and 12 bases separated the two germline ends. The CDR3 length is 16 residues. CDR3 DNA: TGTGCCAGCAGTTTAGCTAAAGGGGACCTTAATGAAAAACTGTTTTTT. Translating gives CASSLAKGDLNEKLFF.

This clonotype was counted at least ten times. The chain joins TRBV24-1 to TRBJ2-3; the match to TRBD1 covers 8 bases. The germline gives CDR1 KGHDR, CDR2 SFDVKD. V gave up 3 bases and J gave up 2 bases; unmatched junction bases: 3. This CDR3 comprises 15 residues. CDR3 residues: CATSDRQGSTDTQYF. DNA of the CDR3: TGTGCCACCAGTGATCGACAGGGGTCCACAGATACGCAGTATTTT.

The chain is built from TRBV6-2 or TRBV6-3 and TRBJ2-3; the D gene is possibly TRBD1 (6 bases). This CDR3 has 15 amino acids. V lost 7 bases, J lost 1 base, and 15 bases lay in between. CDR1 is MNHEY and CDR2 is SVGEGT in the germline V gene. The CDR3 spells CASTSGRGGTDTQYF. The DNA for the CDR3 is TGTGCCAGCACCTCGGGCAGGGGAGGCACAGATACGCAGTATTTT.

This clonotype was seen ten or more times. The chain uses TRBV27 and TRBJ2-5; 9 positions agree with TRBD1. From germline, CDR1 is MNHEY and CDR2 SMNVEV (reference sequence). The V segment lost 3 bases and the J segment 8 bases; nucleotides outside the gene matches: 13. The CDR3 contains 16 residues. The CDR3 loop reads CASSLKTGGGGDTQYF. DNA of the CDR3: TGTGCCAGCAGTTTGAAAACAGGGGGCGGTGGGGACACCCAGTACTTC.

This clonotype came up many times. The CDR3 here is CASSLGRFPYEQYF. The CDR3 DNA follows: TGTGCCAGCAGCTTGGGGCGCTTCCCCTACGAGCAGTACTTC. The chain links TRBV5-6 to TRBJ2-7; D gene unclear. The CDR3 is 14 amino acids. The germline CDR1 and CDR2 sequences are SGHDT and YYEEEE. V lost 0 bases and J 2 bases, leaving 9 bases between the germline ends. Based on the CDR3 plus reference TRBV5-6 and TRBJ2-7, the full variable domain is DAGVTQSPTHLIKTRGQQVTLRCSPKSGHDTVSWYQQALGQGPQFIFQYYEEEERQRGNFPDRFSGHQFPNYSSELNVNALLLGDSALYLCASSLGRFPYEQYFGPGTRLTVT.

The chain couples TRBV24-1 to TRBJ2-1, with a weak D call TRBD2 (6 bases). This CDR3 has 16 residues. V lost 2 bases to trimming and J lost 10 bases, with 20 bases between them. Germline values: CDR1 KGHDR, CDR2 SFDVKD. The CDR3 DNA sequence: TGTGCCACCAGTGATTCGGCAGGCGAGGAGGGGTACGAGCAGTTCTTC. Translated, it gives CATSDSAGEEGYEQFF.